This T cell receptor (beta chain) was recovered during a study of blood T cell repertoires in COVID-19. Per the original methods: From reference gene primer amplification, estimates of nucleated cell counts were derived. Produced via immunoSEQ multiplex PCR; TCRdb's table is partial and in-frame only. From that table come the V and J calls and clone size; the DNA was used to work out D and trimming. The profile shows 300,000 to 400,000 clones, 85% to 90% of them singletons. This CDR3 has 18 residues. Germline lookup yields CDR1 LGHDT and CDR2 YNNKEL (reference sequence). With V trimmed by 3 bases and J by 0 bases, 14 bases remained unmatched.

The TCR sequence derives from a man between 18 and 29 years old who had recovered from COVID-19. V usage is TRBV3-1 (or the pseudogene TRBV3-2) and J usage is TRBJ2-7, with 7 bases identical to TRBD1. The material sequenced was PBMCs or T cells enriched from blood (not recorded which). CDR3 sequence: CASSQEGGWADPSYEQYF. CDR3 DNA: TGTGCCAGCAGCCAGGAAGGGGGCTGGGCCGATCCCTCCTACGAGCAGTACTTC.